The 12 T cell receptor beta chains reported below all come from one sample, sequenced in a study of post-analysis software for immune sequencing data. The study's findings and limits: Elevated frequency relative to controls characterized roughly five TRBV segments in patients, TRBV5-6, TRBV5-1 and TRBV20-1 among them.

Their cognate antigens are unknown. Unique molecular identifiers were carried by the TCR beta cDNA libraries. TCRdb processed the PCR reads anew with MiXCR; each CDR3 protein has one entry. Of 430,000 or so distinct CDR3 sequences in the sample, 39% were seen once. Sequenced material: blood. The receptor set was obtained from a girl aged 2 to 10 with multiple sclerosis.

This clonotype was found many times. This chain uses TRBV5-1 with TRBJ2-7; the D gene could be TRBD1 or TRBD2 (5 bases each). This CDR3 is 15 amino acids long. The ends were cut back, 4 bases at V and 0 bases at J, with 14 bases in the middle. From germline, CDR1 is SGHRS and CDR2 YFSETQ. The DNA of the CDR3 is TGCGCCAGCAGCGAACGGGACGGAAGCTCCTACGAGCAGTACTTC. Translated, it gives CASSERDGSSYEQYF. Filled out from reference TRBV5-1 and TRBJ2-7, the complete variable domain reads KAGVTQTPRYLIKTRGQQVTLSCSPISGHRSVSWYQQTPGQGLQFLFEYFSETQRNKGNFPGRFSGRQFSNSRSEMNVSTLELGDSALYLCASSERDGSSYEQYFGPGTRLTVT.

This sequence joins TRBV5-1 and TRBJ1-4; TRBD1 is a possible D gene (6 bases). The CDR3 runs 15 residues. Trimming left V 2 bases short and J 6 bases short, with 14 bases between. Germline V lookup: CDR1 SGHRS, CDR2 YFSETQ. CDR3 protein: CASSFTDSVDEKLFF. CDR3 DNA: TGCGCCAGCAGCTTCACGGACAGCGTAGATGAAAAACTGTTTTTT.

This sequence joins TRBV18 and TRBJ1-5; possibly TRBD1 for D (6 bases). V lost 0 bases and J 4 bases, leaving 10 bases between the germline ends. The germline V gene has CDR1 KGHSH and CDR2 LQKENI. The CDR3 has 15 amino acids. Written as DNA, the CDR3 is TGTGCCAGCTCACCACCGGACAGCGATAATCAGCCCCAGCATTTT. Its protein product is CASSPPDSDNQPQHF.

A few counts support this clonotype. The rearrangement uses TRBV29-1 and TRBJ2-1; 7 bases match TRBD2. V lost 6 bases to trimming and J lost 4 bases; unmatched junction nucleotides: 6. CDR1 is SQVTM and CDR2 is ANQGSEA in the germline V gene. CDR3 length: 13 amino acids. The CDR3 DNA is TGCAGCGTAGCGGGATACGTTTACAATGAGCAGTTCTTC. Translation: CSVAGYVYNEQFF.

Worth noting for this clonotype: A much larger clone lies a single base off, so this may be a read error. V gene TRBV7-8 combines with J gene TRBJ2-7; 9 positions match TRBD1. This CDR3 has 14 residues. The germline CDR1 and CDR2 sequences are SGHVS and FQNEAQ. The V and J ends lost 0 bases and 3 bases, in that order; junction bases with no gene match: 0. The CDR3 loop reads CASSLATGGYEQYF. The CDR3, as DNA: TGTGCCAGCAGCTTAGCGACAGGGGGCTACGAGCAGTACTTC.

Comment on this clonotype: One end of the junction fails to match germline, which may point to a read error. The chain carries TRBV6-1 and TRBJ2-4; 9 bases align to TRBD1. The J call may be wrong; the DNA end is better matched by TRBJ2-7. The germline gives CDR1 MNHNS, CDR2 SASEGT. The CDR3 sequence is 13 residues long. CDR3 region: CTSSGQGLGEQYF. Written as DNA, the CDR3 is TGTACCAGCAGCGGACAGGGGCTCGGCGAGCAGTACTTC.

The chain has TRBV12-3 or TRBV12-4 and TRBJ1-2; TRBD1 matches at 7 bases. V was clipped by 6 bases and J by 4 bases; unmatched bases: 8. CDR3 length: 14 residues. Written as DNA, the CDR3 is TGTGCCAGCAGGTCACCGGGACAGTTCTATGGCTACACCTTC. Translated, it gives CASRSPGQFYGYTF.

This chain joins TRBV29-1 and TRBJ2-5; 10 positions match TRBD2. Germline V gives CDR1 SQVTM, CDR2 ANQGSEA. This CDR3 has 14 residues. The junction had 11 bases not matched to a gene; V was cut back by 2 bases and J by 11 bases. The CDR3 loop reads CSVEKLAGGGEQYF. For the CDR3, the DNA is TGCAGCGTTGAAAAGTTAGCGGGAGGCGGGGAGCAGTACTTC. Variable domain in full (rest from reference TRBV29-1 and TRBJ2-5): SAVISQKPSRDICQRGTSLTIQCQVDSQVTMMFWYRQQPGQSLTLIATANQGSEATYESGFVIDKFPISRPNLTFSTLTVSNMSPEDSSIYLCSVEKLAGGGEQYFGPGTRLLVL.

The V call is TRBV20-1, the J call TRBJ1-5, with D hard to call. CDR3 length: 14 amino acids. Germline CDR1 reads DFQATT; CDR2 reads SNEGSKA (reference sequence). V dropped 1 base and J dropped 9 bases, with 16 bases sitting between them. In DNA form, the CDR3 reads TGCAGTGCTAGAGCGTTGTCCGGCCAGAGGCCCCAGCATTTT. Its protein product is CSARALSGQRPQHF.

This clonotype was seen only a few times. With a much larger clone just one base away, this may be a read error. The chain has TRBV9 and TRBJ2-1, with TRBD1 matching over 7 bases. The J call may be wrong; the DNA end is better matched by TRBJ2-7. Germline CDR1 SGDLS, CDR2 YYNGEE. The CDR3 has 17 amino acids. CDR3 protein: CASSARTGQVSYNEQYF. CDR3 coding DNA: TGTGCCAGCAGCGCCCGAACCGGACAGGTTTCCTACAATGAGCAGTACTTC.

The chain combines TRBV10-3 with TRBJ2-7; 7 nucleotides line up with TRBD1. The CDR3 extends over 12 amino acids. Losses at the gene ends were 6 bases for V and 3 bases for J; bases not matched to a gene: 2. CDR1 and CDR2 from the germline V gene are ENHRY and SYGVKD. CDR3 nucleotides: TGTGCCATCAGGGACAGGTTCTACGAGCAGTACTTC. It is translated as CAIRDRFYEQYF.

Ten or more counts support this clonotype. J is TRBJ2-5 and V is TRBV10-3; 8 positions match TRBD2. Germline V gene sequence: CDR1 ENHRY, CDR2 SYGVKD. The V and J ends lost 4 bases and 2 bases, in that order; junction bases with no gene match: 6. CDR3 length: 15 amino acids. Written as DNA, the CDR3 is TGTGCCATCAGTGCACTAGCGGAAGCTCAAGAGACCCAGTACTTC. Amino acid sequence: CAISALAEAQETQYF.